This TCR beta chain comes out of a study of shared clonotypes between healthy human individuals. Background on the study: The study enrolled a couple of women and three men aged 18 to 49.

Germline V gene data show CDR1 as SGHRS and CDR2 as YFSETQ. There are 15 residues in the CDR3. Germline trimming cut 7 bases from V and 0 bases from J; bases unmatched to any gene: 6. Healthy HIV-negative adults without recent acute infections or vaccinations served as donors. A split of CD4+ cells into CD45RA+ naive and CD45RA-negative memory subsets was performed. Under the authors' procedure: In the immunoSEQ data, sequences were junction-only and lacked quality scores, so filtering differed. Measured with immunoSEQ multiplex PCR; TCRdb has only the in-frame clones, and not every one. Clone size and V and J calls were adopted from that table, with D and trimming inferred from the DNA. The sample has 850,000 to 1,100,000 clones, 77% seen once.

This TCR derives from a man younger than 30 in good health. Some clones in this sample may be carry-over from other donors' samples. This chain joins TRBV5-1 and TRBJ2-1, with 8 bases fitting TRBD2. Sequencing was performed on memory CD4+ T cells from PBMCs. Subset given: CD45RA-negative fraction. The CDR3 coding sequence is TGCGCCAGCGCCACTAGCGGTCCCTCCTACAATGAGCAGTTCTTC. Amino acid sequence: CASATSGPSYNEQFF.